This T cell receptor (beta chain) is from a study of shared clonotypes between healthy human individuals. Study in general: The donors, a couple of women and a few men, were aged 18 to 49.

The V end was cut by 6 bases, the J end by 7 bases, with 7 bases between. This CDR3 has 11 residues. From germline, CDR1 is KGHSH and CDR2 LQKENI. Assay: immunoSEQ multiplex PCR; the TCRdb copy retains only in-frame clones and omits some. Of 550,000 to 650,000 clones listed, roughly 95% are singletons. Only CD45RO-negative cells positively selected for CCR7 counted as naive CD8 cells, so terminally differentiated effector memory CD45RA+ cells were excluded. This receptor was taken from a woman younger than 45 in good health. The source material was naive CD8+ T cells sorted from blood. The chain is built from TRBV18 and TRBJ2-1; D is undetermined. The CDR3: CASSPSNEQFF. CDR3 nucleotide sequence: TGTGCCAGCTCGCCATCAAATGAGCAGTTCTTC.